The clone carrying this T cell receptor beta chain showed up many times. No antigen is known for it. The source of the sample is a study of T cells after yellow fever vaccination. The length of the CDR3 is 13 residues. CDR1 is DFQATT, CDR2 SNEGSKA, per germline (reference sequence). V lost 6 bases to trimming and J lost 12 bases, with 21 bases between them. Study-wide results and caveats: Researchers cautioned that FACS-sorted repertoires could harbor abundant clonotypes contaminating from the bulk population. Post-booster repertoires contained most primary-vaccination clones again (roughly 96% CD4, around 88% CD8).

It was through 5'RACE template switching that TCR cDNA was made, with a universal primer site and UMIs added. TCRdb reanalysed the 5' RACE reads using MiXCR and keeps one entry per CDR3 protein. The sample holds a few hundred thousand distinct CDR3 sequences, around 20% seen once. This clonotype was sampled from a man between 18 and 29 years old who received the YFV17D yellow fever vaccine. The chain joins TRBV20-1 to TRBJ2-1, with a tentative D call TRBD2 (5 bases). The sequencing here drew on PBMCs, taken before the yellow fever booster vaccination. CDR3 nucleotide sequence: TGCAGTGCCTCCCCCGGAGGTTTCGCACGGCAGTTCTTC. This gives the protein CSASPGGFARQFF.